This T cell receptor beta chain was documented in a study of blood T cell repertoires in COVID-19. Study-wide context: Nucleic acid was either cDNA or gDNA, and it came from T cells, B-cell-depleted T cells, or PBMCs.

The germline gives CDR1 SGHRS, CDR2 YFSETQ. The CDR3 is 17 amino acids. The ends were cut back, 0 bases at V and 8 bases at J, with 23 bases in the middle. Per the study methods: It was from reference gene primer amplification that nucleated cell counts were estimated. Assay: immunoSEQ multiplex PCR; the TCRdb copy retains only in-frame clones and omits some. That table gives V, J and clone size, and the DNA gave D and trimming. This table has approximately 290,000 clones, nearly 90% appearing once. V usage is TRBV5-1 and J usage is TRBJ1-2; possible D gene TRBD1, 5 bases. This clonotype originated in a woman in her 30s with COVID-19, enrolled during active disease. What was sequenced was peripheral blood. CDR3 loop: CASSLGRVGRASGGYTF. The CDR3 bases are TGCGCCAGCAGCTTGGGTCGTGTCGGCAGGGCATCGGGCGGCTACACCTTC.